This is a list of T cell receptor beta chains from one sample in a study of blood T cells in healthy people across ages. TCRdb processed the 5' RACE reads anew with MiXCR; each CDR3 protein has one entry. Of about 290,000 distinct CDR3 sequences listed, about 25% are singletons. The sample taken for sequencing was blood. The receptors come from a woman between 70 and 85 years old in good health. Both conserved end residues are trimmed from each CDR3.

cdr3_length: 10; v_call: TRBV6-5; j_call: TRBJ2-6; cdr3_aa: ATTTGANVLT
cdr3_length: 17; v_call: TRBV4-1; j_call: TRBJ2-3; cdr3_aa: ASSQERSSGSVRTGTQY
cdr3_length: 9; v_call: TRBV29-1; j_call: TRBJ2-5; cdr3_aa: SVARLETQY
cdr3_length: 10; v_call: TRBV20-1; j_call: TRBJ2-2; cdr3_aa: SAPSGPGELF
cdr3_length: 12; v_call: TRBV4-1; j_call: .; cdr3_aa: ASSSRDSVNEQF
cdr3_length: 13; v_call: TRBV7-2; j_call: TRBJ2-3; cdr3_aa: ASRPRGAVQDTQY
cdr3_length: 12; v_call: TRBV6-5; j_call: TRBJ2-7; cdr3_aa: ASSYEAGGREQY
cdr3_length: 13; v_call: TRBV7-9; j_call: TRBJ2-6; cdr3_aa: ASTKEQAGANVLT
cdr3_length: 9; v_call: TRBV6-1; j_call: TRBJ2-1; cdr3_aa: ASTEYNEQF
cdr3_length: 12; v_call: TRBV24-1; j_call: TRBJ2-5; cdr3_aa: ATSDYPNPEAQY
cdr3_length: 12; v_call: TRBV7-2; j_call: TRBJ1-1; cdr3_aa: ASSFLNRGLGAF
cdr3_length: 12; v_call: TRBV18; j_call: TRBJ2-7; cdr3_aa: ASSPGQGLYEQY
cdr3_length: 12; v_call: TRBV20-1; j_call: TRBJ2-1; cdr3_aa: SARGRISYNEQF
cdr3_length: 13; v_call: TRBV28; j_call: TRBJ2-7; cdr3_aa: ASSQTSGSRDEQY
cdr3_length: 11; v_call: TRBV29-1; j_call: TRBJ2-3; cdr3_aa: SGERVSTDTQY
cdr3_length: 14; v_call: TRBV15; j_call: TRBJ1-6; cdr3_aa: ATSRDPRGDNSPLH
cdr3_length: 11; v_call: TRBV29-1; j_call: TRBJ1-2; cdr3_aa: SVQRGSQKGYT
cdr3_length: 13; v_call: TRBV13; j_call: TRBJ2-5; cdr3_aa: ASSLKGAGWETQY
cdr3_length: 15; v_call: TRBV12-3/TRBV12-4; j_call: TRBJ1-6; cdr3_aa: ASSLGTGSSYNSPLH
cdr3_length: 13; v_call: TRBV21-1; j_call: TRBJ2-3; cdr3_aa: ASSDLGREEDTQY
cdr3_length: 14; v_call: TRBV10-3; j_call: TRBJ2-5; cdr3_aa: AISEQGAQSQETQY
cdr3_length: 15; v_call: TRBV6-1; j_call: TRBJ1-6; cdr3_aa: ASRHVRDRNYNSPLH
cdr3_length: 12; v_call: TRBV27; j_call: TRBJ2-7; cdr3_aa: ASRQSGRAGEQY
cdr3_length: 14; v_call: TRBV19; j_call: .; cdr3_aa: ASSIRAASGNYEQY
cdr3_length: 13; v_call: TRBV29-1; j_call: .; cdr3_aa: SIFLFTSIRHEQF
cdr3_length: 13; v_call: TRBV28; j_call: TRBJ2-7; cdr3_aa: ASSTPAGKGYEQY
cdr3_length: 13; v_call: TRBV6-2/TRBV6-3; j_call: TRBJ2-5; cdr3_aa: ASSPPGQGQETQY
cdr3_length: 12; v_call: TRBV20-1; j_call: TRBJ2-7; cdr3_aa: SARDSVGLYEQY
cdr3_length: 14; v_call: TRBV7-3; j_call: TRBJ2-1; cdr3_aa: ASSLRQNSLYNEQF
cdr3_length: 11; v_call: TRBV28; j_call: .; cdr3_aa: ASSFLANYEQY
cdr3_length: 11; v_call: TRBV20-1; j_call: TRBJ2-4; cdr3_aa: SARLRAKNIQY
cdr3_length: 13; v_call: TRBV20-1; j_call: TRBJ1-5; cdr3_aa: SAKVQGGVNQPQH
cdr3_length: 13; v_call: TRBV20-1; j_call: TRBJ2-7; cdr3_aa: SARAEQTPTYEQY
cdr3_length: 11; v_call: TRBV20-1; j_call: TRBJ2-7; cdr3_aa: SAREEPLDEQY
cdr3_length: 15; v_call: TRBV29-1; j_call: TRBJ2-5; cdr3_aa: SARSLGGRDSAETQY
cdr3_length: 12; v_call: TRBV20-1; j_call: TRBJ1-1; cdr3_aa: SARDSRPNTEAF
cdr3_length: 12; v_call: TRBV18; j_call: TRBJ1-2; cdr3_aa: ASSPLAGNYGYT
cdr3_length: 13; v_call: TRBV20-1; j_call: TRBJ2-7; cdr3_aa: NLQPYQHANYEQY
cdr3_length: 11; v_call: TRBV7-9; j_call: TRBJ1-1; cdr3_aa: ASRQGVSTEAF
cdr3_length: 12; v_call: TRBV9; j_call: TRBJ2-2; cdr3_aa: ASSGQENTGELF
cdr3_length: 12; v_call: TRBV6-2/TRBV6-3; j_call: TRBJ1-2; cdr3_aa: AGSRQGVFIGYT
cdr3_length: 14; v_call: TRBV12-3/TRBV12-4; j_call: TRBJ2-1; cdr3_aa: ASSFRTTGRVNEQF
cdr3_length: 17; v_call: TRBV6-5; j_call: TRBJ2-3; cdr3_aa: ASSSSSTSGRAFTDTQY
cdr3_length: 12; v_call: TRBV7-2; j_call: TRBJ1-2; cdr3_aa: ASSSGYNNYGYT
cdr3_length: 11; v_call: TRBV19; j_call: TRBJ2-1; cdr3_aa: ASRPEILNEQF
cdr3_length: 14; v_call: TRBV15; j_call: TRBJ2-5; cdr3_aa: ATSRDVGASQETQY
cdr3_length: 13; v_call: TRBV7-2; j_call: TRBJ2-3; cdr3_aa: ASSKLPGSTDTQY
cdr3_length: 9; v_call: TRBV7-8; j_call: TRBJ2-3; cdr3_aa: ASSMRGTQY
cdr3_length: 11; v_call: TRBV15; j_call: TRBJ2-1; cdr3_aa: ATSRHDRDEQF
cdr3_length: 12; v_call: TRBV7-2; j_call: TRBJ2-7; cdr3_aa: ASRFGTDSYEQY
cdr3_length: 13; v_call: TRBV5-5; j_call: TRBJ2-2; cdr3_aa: ASSPRDWNTGELF
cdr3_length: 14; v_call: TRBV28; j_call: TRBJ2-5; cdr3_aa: ASSYVTGGFEETQY
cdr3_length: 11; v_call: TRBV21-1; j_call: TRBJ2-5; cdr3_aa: ASSDSYQETQY
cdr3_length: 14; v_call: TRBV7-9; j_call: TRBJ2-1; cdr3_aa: ASSLSATRKENEQF
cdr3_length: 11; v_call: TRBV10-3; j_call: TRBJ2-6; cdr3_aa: AISGSGANVLT
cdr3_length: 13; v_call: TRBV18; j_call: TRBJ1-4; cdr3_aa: ASSVQGSFNEKLF
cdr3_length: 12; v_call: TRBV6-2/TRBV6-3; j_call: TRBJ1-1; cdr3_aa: ASSYFGKSTEAF
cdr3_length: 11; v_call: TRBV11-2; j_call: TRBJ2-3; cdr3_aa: ASSNLAGDTQY
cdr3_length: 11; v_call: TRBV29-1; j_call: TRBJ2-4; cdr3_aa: SVYGGAKNIQY